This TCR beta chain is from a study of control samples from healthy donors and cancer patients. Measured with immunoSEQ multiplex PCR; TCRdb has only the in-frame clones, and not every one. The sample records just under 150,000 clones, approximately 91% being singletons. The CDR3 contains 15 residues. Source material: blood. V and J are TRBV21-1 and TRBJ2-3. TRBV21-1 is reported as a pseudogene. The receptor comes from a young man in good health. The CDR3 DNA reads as TGTGCCAGCAGCAAGAGGGGGGCTCTAACAGATACGCAGTATTTT. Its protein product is CASSKRGALTDTQYF.